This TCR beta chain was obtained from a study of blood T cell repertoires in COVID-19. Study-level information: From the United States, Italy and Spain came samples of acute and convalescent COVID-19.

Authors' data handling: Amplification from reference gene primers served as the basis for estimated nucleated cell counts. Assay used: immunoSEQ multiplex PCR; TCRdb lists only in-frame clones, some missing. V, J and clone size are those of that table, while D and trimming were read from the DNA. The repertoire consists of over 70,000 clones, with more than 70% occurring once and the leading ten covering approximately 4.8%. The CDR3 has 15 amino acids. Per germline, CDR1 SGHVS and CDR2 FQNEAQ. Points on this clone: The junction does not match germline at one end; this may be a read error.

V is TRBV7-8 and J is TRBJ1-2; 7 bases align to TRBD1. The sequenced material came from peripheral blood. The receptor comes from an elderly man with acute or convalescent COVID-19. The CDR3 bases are TGTGCCAGCAGCTTAGAGGGGGGTGACAGGGAGGCTTCCCTCTTC. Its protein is CASSLEGGDREASLF.